This TCR beta chain was found in a study of T cell repertoires in cytomegalovirus infection. Study-wide context: Evidence of both CMV infection and a matching HLA type came from public TCR beta signatures. Study-wide findings and caveats: HLA-C-restricted CMV-specific TCR beta clonotypes were dominant in the ex vivo response.

TCRdb processed the reads anew with MiXCR; each CDR3 protein has one entry. The sample lists 700,000 to 850,000 distinct CDR3 sequences, around a third seen once, with roughly an eighth in the top ten. This clonotype was found many times. As yet, its antigen is unknown. CDR1 is SGHNT, CDR2 YYREEE, per germline (reference sequence). The CDR3 is 16 amino acids. V lost 0 bases to trimming and J lost 6 bases, with 15 bases between them. The chain is built from TRBV5-4 and TRBJ1-4; TRBD1 is a possible D gene (6 bases). The origin of this receptor is a human donor in good health (CMV status not recorded). Some clones in this sample may be carry-over from other donors' samples. The material was cultured CD8+ T cells from PBMCs, obtained from culture after CMV antigen stimulation. CDR3 loop: CASSLARQEGDEKLFF. The CDR3, as DNA: TGTGCCAGCAGCTTGGCACGGCAGGAGGGGGATGAAAAACTGTTTTTT.